The TCR beta chain described here comes from a study of beta chain features in type 1 diabetes. The wider study: In age, gender and cell yields, patients were similar to healthy donors. In all, 85 million to 130 million sorted cells from all samples were analyzed.

This clone showed up just a few times. Its specificity is unknown. General study results and limits: Reduced insertions and increased deletions marked VDJ junctions in type 1 diabetes patients.

As every portion of the isolated RNA was reverse transcribed, the sequencing read expressed TCRB transcripts. The table came from immunoSEQ multiplex PCR; TCRdb's copy has only in-frame clones and leaves some out. The sample records around 240,000 clones, 9.6% being singletons. Unmatched junction bases numbered 9, after V lost 6 bases and J lost 4 bases. The CDR3 consists of 16 residues. Germline CDR1 reads MGHDK; CDR2 reads SYGVNS. Sequencing was done on a sample of naive CD4+ T cells from blood. This receptor was identified in a woman between 18 and 29 years old in good health. This sequence joins TRBV25-1 and TRBJ1-6; 7 nucleotides agree with TRBD1. CDR3 sequence reads: CASRGNQGGYNSPLHF. The DNA for the CDR3 is TGTGCCAGCAGAGGTAATCAGGGGGGTTATAATTCACCCCTCCACTTT.